This T cell receptor beta chain appears in the sequencing data of a study of vaccination effects on CD4 cells after COVID-19 (dated by TCRdb to about 2022). Looking at the study overall: Participants received two doses of either the BNT162b2 or the mRNA-1273 mRNA SARS-CoV-2 vaccine. Pre-vaccine samples were drawn from two convalescent patients 16 days and one week before the first dose, at 142 and 148 days after COVID-19 diagnosis. In both COVID-19 convalescent patients and infection-naive vaccine recipients, the study compared SARS-CoV-2 spike-specific CD4+ TCR repertoires from before mRNA vaccination with those from after it. The full study included around ten COVID-19 convalescent patients and a handful of SARS-CoV-2-naive healthy vaccine recipients. Cultures from other donors in the study were sequenced with the Oncomine TCR Beta short-read assay on an Illumina iSeq 100.

Libraries came from the immunoSEQ multiplex PCR assay. DNA from the CD4+ T cells that had been cultured and isolated underwent TCR beta CDR3 sequencing. In the authors' own workflow: Non-productive TCR sequences were removed, reads were trimmed to the CDR3 region, and CDR3s of at least 7 amino acids were retained. Antigen-specific clonotypes were identified using the MANAFEST web app by comparison of expansion in peptide wells against reference cultures. To count as positive, a clone had to show expansion at FDR<0.05 compared with the reference and with all other wells, an odds ratio above 5, and a frequency above 0.1% in two replicate wells. A clonotype was defined as cross-reactive if the clonotype was significantly expanded both in SARS-CoV-2 spike wells and in at least one common cold coronavirus spike condition. Levenshtein distance calculated with the stringdist R package was used to assess CDR3 similarity, and unrooted trees were constructed with ape in R 3.6.1. TCRdb took this table from immuneACCESS and kept in-frame rearrangements with V and J called. Such tables lack part of the clones; where checked against another copy, unresolved V genes explain under half of the gap, and the rest is unexplained. The V and J calls and clone size come from that table; D and trimming were worked out from the DNA. The sample profile shows 35,000 to 55,000 clones; around 72% of them were found once. The ten biggest clones cover 25% to 35% of the sample.

Details on this clone: Its binding antigen is unknown. It has no much larger one-base neighbor in the sample; base qualities were not kept.

What the work shows at the level of the full study, not this receptor alone: In convalescent patients, the post-vaccine spike-reactive repertoire was composed mainly of new vaccine-induced clones that were largely distinct from infection-induced clones. At late post-vaccination timepoints, both infection-induced and vaccine-induced clones showed marked clonal contraction, consistent with waning T cell responses. The study was limited by a small number of convalescent patients, and early post-infection timepoints were lacking.

In the ViraFEST assay, PBMC were stimulated with viral peptide pools, and antigen-specific CD4+ T cell clonotypes were then identified by expansion using TCR sequencing. After around eleven days of culture, CD4+ T cells were isolated with the EasySep CD4+ T cell isolation kit. PCR-confirmed SARS-CoV-2 infection had occurred in convalescent patients between March and December 2020, before the Alpha, Beta and Delta variants emerged in the United States. About 2.1 million PBMC per well were cultured with about 10 ug/ml peptides in IMDM containing roughly 5% human AB serum, roughly 9.5 IU/ml IL-2 and gentamicin. On days 3 and 7, half of the culture medium was replaced with fresh IL-2-containing medium. Unless otherwise noted, each peptide stimulation condition was cultured in triplicate wells. PBMC were separated from whole blood using Ficoll-Paque Plus gradient centrifugation and were then either cryopreserved at -140C or used fresh. Genomic DNA was extracted from cultured CD4+ T cells with the QIAamp micro DNA kit.

Cut back by 4 bases and 4 bases, the V and J ends lie 9 bases apart. There are 13 amino acids in the CDR3, from cysteine to phenylalanine inclusive. Just the 39-base CDR3 DNA is kept, in frame starting at base 1. The germline V gene (reference sequence) sets CDR1 to SGHNT and CDR2 to YYREEE. This specimen was CD4+ T cells from PBMCs cultured with a peptide pool, taken before COVID-19 vaccination. This chain is built from TRBV5-4 and TRBJ1-5, and TRBD1 may be the D gene, going by 6 matching bases. This TCR was sampled from a human donor who had a prior SARS-CoV-2 infection. In nucleotides, the sequence is TGTGCCAGCAGCCCTGGACAGAATCAGCCCCAGCATTTT. This yields the protein CASSPGQNQPQHF. Beyond the CDR3, the reference TRBV5-4 and TRBJ1-5 genes provide the residues; the full variable domain reads: ETGVTQSPTHLIKTRGQQVTLRCSSQSGHNTVSWYQQALGQGPQFIFQYYREEENGRGNFPPRFSGLQFPNYSSELNVNALELDDSALYLCASSPGQNQPQHFGDGTRLSIL.